This TCR beta chain was captured in a study of OX40 agonist ivuxolimab in advanced cancers. Looking at the study overall: Antecedent anti-PD-1, anti-PD-L1 or anti-CTLA-4 therapy was permissible, with 35% to 40% having received some. Study-level findings and limits: CD8+ T cells showed, on average, more clonal expansion than CD4+ cells. Dosing at 0.1 to 3.0 mg/kg was accompanied by clonal expansion of CD4+ and CD8+ blood T cells by week 6.

Sampled blood was obtained at baseline, cycle 4 day 1, and cycle 7 day 1. Details on this clone: The antigen remains undetermined.

Method: immunoSEQ multiplex PCR; TCRdb's copy keeps in-frame clones and lacks some. Of tens of thousands of clones in the sample, more than 65% are singletons; the top ten hold 30% to 35%. The germline CDR1 and CDR2 sequences are SGHAT and FQDESV (reference sequence). The CDR3 consists of 17 residues. V was pared by 3 bases and J by 11 bases, with 28 bases between. The genes are TRBV11-1 and TRBJ1-1, with D tentatively TRBD1 (5 bases). The sequence was obtained from an adult with an advanced solid tumor such as melanoma, head and neck, liver or kidney cancer. Sequences were derived from CD4+ or CD8+ T cells sorted from blood, sampled in a trial of the OX40 agonist ivuxolimab. DNA for the CDR3: TGTGCCAGCAGCTTGGGGCCTTTTGACCCCACAAGGACTGGGGCTTTCTTT. It encodes CASSLGPFDPTRTGAFF.